Below are 12 T cell receptor beta chains sequenced from a single sample in a study of regulatory T cells in long-lasting Graves disease. Building the TCR beta libraries relied on iRepertoire HTBI primers, and CDR3 regions underwent Arm-PCR. TCRdb re-called the multiplex PCR reads through MiXCR, storing one row per CDR3 protein. Of roughly 400,000 distinct CDR3 sequences in the sample, approximately 22% were seen once. The sample's time point: persistent/refractory GD, antithyroid drugs over 5 years with positive TRAb. Following extraction of RNA from PBMCs, that RNA was used to make the TCR library. The specimen comprised peripheral blood mononuclear cells (PBMCs), sampled when the disease was refractory, from a patient treated with antithyroid drugs. The source of these receptors is a female donor with Graves disease.

This clonotype was observed at least ten times. The V call is TRBV15, the J call TRBJ2-7; a possible D gene is TRBD2 (7 bases). In germline, CDR1 is LNHNV, CDR2 YYDKDF (reference sequence). Trimming removed 5 bases at V and 2 bases at J, with 13 bases between. This CDR3 spans 14 amino acids. The CDR3 region has the DNA TGTGCCACCAGCTCTAGGGGGAGGGCCTACGAGCAGTACTTC. Protein sequence: CATSSRGRAYEQYF.

The rearrangement joins TRBV5-1 to TRBJ2-2; 10 nucleotides match TRBD2. CDR3 length equals 16 residues. Germline loops: CDR1 SGHRS, CDR2 YFSETQ. The J segment lost 4 bases and the V segment lost 0 bases, leaving 3 bases of the junction unmatched. The CDR3 sequence: CASSLGLAGSTGELFF. As DNA, the CDR3 is TGCGCCAGCAGCTTGGGACTAGCGGGCAGCACCGGGGAGCTGTTTTTT.

This clonotype occurred a few times. The chain couples TRBV24-1 to TRBJ1-1; 7 bases are shared with TRBD1. The junction had 6 bases not matched to a gene; V was cut back by 7 bases and J by 2 bases. Germline assignment: CDR1 KGHDR and CDR2 SFDVKD. The CDR3 is made up of 14 amino acids. The CDR3 spells CATSEGGSNTEAFF. The CDR3, as DNA: TGTGCCACCAGCGAAGGGGGCTCAAACACTGAAGCTTTCTTT.

This clonotype was detected ten times or more. The chain couples TRBV27 to TRBJ2-7, with 9 nucleotides matching TRBD2. Germline CDR1 and CDR2: MNHEY and SMNVEV (reference sequence). J was trimmed by 0 bases and V by 0 bases; bases with no gene match: 3. The CDR3 has 16 residues. The chain's CDR3 is CASSLSTSGPSYEQYF. DNA of the CDR3: TGTGCCAGCAGTTTATCAACTAGCGGGCCCTCCTACGAGCAGTACTTC.

This clonotype was recorded many times. The chain has TRBV6-1 and TRBJ2-5; a weak D match, TRBD2 (5 bases). The CDR3 extends over 14 amino acids. Germline V gene data show CDR1 as MNHNS and CDR2 as SASEGT. Trimming pared 5 bases from V and 0 bases from J, leaving 10 bases between. CDR3 coding DNA: TGTGCCAGCAGTAACCAGGACTACCAAGAGACCCAGTACTTC. This encodes CASSNQDYQETQYF.

The chain is built from TRBV5-1 and TRBJ2-7, with TRBD2 matching 9 bases. The junction had 6 bases not matched to a gene; V was cut back by 5 bases and J by 0 bases. This CDR3 is 15 amino acids long. The germline CDR1 and CDR2 sequences are SGHRS and YFSETQ. The CDR3 region has the DNA TGCGCCAGCAGGACTAGCGGCTTTAGCTCCTACGAGCAGTACTTC. Protein sequence: CASRTSGFSSYEQYF.

This clonotype was seen a few times. The chain couples TRBV10-3 to TRBJ1-2, with D perhaps TRBD1 (5 bases). V was pared by 0 bases and J by 2 bases, with 10 bases between. The CDR3 has 15 amino acids. The V gene's germline CDR1 is ENHRY and CDR2 SYGVKD. CDR3 loop: CAISESAGLNYGYTF. The CDR3 bases are TGTGCCATCAGTGAGTCGGCAGGGTTGAACTATGGCTACACCTTC.

This clonotype was seen a few times. J is TRBJ1-3 and V is TRBV20-1; D gene ambiguous. The CDR3 is 15 amino acids. Germline V lookup: CDR1 DFQATT, CDR2 SNEGSKA (reference sequence). V was pared by 5 bases and J by 0 bases, with 14 bases between. The CDR3 region is CSAGSPEASGNTIYF. The CDR3 nucleotides read TGCAGTGCTGGATCTCCGGAGGCCTCTGGAAACACCATATATTTT.

This clonotype has only a few counts. The rearrangement uses TRBV7-3 and TRBJ2-1; 10 bases line up with TRBD2. CDR1 is SGHTA and CDR2 is FQGTGA in the germline V gene. The CDR3 spans 16 residues. V was clipped by 0 bases and J by 7 bases; unmatched bases: 6. CDR3 amino acids: CASSLTPSGSWNEQFF. CDR3 nucleotides: TGTGCCAGCAGCTTAACGCCTAGCGGGAGTTGGAATGAGCAGTTCTTC.

The rearrangement links TRBV27 to TRBJ2-3, with no clear D. The CDR3 sequence is 13 residues long. Germline V CDR1 and CDR2: MNHEY, SMNVEV (reference sequence). The V gene lost 3 bases and the J gene lost 2 bases, with 6 bases spanning the gap. This chain's CDR3 is CASSLSVTDTQYF. CDR3 DNA: TGTGCCAGCAGTTTGAGCGTCACAGATACGCAGTATTTT.

This clonotype has a count of ten or more. Relative to the germline gene, one junction end is altered; a read error may explain this. The chain has TRBV7-7 and TRBJ2-2; perhaps TRBD1 as D (6 bases). Germline V gene data show CDR1 as SSHAT and CDR2 as FNYEAQ (reference sequence). The CDR3 is 15 residues long. Here the CDR3 DNA reads TGTGCTAGCAGCTTAGCAGGGGTGGACACCGGGGAGCTGTTTTTT. The encoded protein is CASSLAGVDTGELFF.

The gene calls are TRBV27 and TRBJ2-7, with 14 bases lining up with TRBD2. Germline CDR1 is MNHEY and CDR2 is SMNVEV (reference sequence). CDR3 length equals 18 residues. J lost 4 bases, V lost 5 bases, and 13 bases had no gene match. This CDR3 is CASSHTPGLAGDSYEQYF. CDR3 DNA: TGTGCCAGCAGTCATACACCGGGACTAGCGGGAGACTCTTACGAGCAGTACTTC.